The rows below give T cell receptor beta chains drawn from one sample of a study of CD4+ T cells in melanoma. Clones were sequenced by immunoSEQ multiplex PCR, and TCRdb holds only the in-frame ones, with some missing. The sample lists about 110,000 clones, 92% occurring once. Input material: peripheral blood. The receptors come from a human donor with melanoma. The CDR3 runs from the conserved cysteine through the conserved F or W. The D gene is left open where the match is weak. Rows give clone size only sometimes, using once, few, many, or a class for an expanded clone.

.	TRBV4-3	TRBD1	TRBJ2-3	CASSQRIGTGGPDTQYF	TGCGCCAGCAGCCAACGAATTGGCACAGGGGGTCCAGATACGCAGTATTTT
.	TRBV2	.	TRBJ2-2	CASRSTGTNTGELFF	TGTGCCAGCAGATCGACAGGCACGAACACCGGGGAGCTGTTTTTT
.	TRBV9	.	TRBJ2-7	CASSAGTGYEQYF	TGTGCCAGCAGCGCCGGGACGGGCTACGAGCAGTACTTC
.	TRBV27	.	TRBJ2-1	CASSLYGADNEQFF	TGTGCCAGCAGTTTATATGGCGCCGACAATGAGCAGTTCTTC
once	TRBV11-3	.	TRBJ2-5	CASSLHSQETQYF	TGTGCCAGCAGCTTGCACAGCCAAGAGACCCAGTACTTC
.	TRBV5-1	.	TRBJ2-4	CASSWAGEGNIQYF	TGCGCCAGCAGCTGGGCTGGCGAAGGAAACATTCAGTACTTC
.	TRBV4-1	.	TRBJ2-5	CASSQETGPSSLGTQYF	TGCGCCAGCAGCCAAGAAACTGGTCCTAGCTCGCTCGGGACCCAGTACTTC
few	TRBV30	.	TRBJ1-5	CAWSVMTGNQPQHF	TGTGCCTGGAGTGTAATGACCGGTAATCAGCCCCAGCATTTT
.	TRBV19	TRBD1	TRBJ1-5	CASRTGGGNQPQHF	TGTGCCAGTAGGACAGGGGGCGGAAATCAGCCCCAGCATTTT
.	TRBV6-5	.	TRBJ1-3	CASRPGRGNTIYF	TGTGCCAGCAGACCAGGGAGGGGAAACACCATATATTTT
.	TRBV4-1	.	TRBJ1-1	CASSPRGHRRAFF	TGCGCCAGCAGCCCCCGAGGGCACAGGAGAGCTTTCTTT
.	TRBV25-1	.	TRBJ2-6	CASSLSSGANVLTF	TGTGCCAGCAGTTTGTCCTCTGGGGCCAACGTCCTGACTTTC
.	TRBV19	.	TRBJ2-1	CASRGSYNEQFF	TGTGCCAGTAGGGGTTCCTACAATGAGCAGTTCTTC
.	TRBV11-2	.	TRBJ2-5	CASSWGTGIETQYF	TGTGCCAGCAGCTGGGGAACAGGGATAGAGACCCAGTACTTC
.	TRBV28	.	TRBJ2-3	CASSRTRGADTQYF	TGTGCCAGCAGTAGAACTAGGGGGGCAGATACGCAGTATTTT
.	TRBV6-1	.	TRBJ1-3	CASRIGHFSGNTIYF	TGTGCCAGCAGAATCGGACACTTCTCTGGAAACACCATATATTTT
.	TRBV9	.	TRBJ1-3	CASSLAGPGNTIYF	TGTGCCAGCAGCTTGGCTGGCCCTGGAAACACCATATATTTT
.	TRBV6-6	.	TRBJ1-6	CASSYYGVDSPLHF	TGTGCCAGCAGTTACTATGGGGTTGACTCACCCCTCCACTTT
.	TRBV6-5	.	TRBJ2-2	CATSRQGRTGELFF	TGTGCCACCTCCCGCCAGGGTCGCACCGGGGAGCTGTTTTTT
.	TRBV7-9	.	TRBJ2-1	CASTDDPGGNEQFF	TGTGCCAGCACCGACGACCCAGGCGGGAATGAGCAGTTCTTC
.	TRBV2	TRBD1	TRBJ2-5	CASSPGTGSQETQYF	TGTGCCAGCAGTCCCGGGACAGGCTCCCAAGAGACCCAGTACTTC
.	TRBV28	.	TRBJ2-7	CASSLGAHGKQYF	TGTGCCAGCAGTTTGGGGGCACATGGTAAGCAGTACTTC
.	TRBV19	.	TRBJ2-1	CASSENSGEQFF	TGTGCCAGTAGTGAGAATTCAGGTGAGCAGTTCTTC
.	TRBV7-9	.	TRBJ2-3	CASSLMAGSDTQYF	TGTGCCAGCAGCTTAATGGCGGGATCAGATACGCAGTATTTT
once	TRBV9	.	TRBJ2-5	CASSVVVGGGGETQYF	TGTGCCAGCAGCGTAGTTGTGGGAGGAGGGGGAGAGACCCAGTACTTC
.	TRBV9	TRBD2	TRBJ2-5	CASSTSGLASETQYF	TGTGCCAGCAGCACCTCGGGACTAGCATCAGAGACCCAGTACTTC
.	TRBV29-1	.	TRBJ2-2	CSVEDLGGELFF	TGCAGCGTTGAAGACTTGGGCGGGGAGCTGTTTTTT
.	TRBV5-6	.	TRBJ2-2	CASSLGPPMEGGELFF	TGTGCCAGCAGCTTAGGACCCCCTATGGAGGGCGGGGAGCTGTTTTTT
.	TRBV7-9	TRBD1	TRBJ2-7	CASSDNLGQGVEQYF	TGTGCCAGCAGCGACAACTTGGGACAGGGGGTCGAGCAGTACTTC
.	TRBV11-2	.	TRBJ2-2	CASSLNAGATGELFF	TGTGCCAGCAGCTTAAACGCAGGGGCCACCGGGGAGCTGTTTTTT
.	TRBV7-2	.	TRBJ2-6	CASSSGVGANVLTF	TGTGCCAGCAGCTCGGGAGTGGGGGCCAACGTCCTGACTTTC
once	TRBV9	.	TRBJ1-1	CASSVLPGTNTEAFF	TGTGCCAGCAGCGTATTACCAGGAACGAACACTGAAGCTTTCTTT
.	TRBV4-3	.	TRBJ1-2	CASSQVGGHGGYTF	TGCGCCAGCAGCCAAGTGGGCGGCCACGGTGGCTACACCTTC
.	TRBV7-2	.	TRBJ2-3	CASSLARNTDTQYF	TGTGCCAGCAGCTTAGCTAGGAACACAGATACGCAGTATTTT
.	TRBV5-4	.	TRBJ2-3	CASSLASVPDTQYF	TGTGCCAGCAGCTTGGCCTCCGTTCCAGATACGCAGTATTTT
.	TRBV19	TRBD1	TRBJ2-1	CASSGRDRGFGEQFF	TGTGCCAGTAGTGGTCGGGACAGGGGGTTCGGTGAGCAGTTCTTC
.	TRBV10-3	.	TRBJ2-3	CAISGDFDTQYF	TGTGCCATCAGTGGGGATTTCGATACGCAGTATTTT
.	TRBV9	.	TRBJ1-1	CASSVAGDEAFF	TGTGCCAGCAGCGTAGCTGGAGATGAAGCTTTCTTT
.	TRBV7-2	TRBD2	TRBJ2-2	CASSLEAGGLLSGELFF	TGTGCCAGCAGCTTAGAAGCGGGGGGCCTCCTGAGCGGGGAGCTGTTTTTT
.	TRBV7-9	TRBD2	TRBJ2-1	CASSLALAGLNEQFF	TGTGCCAGCAGCTTAGCTCTAGCGGGCCTCAATGAGCAGTTCTTC
.	TRBV28	.	TRBJ1-4	CASNTATNEKLFF	TGTGCCAGCAACACGGCAACTAATGAAAAACTGTTTTTT
.	TRBV28	.	TRBJ2-3	CASRWEDTQYF	TGTGCCAGCAGGTGGGAAGATACGCAGTATTTT
.	TRBV28	TRBD2	TRBJ2-1	CASPRASGGESRNNEQFF	TGTGCCAGCCCCCGGGCTAGCGGGGGGGAATCCCGAAACAATGAGCAGTTCTTC
few	TRBV29-1	TRBD1	TRBJ1-2	CSVPGQAAYGYTF	TGCAGCGTCCCGGGACAGGCGGCGTATGGCTACACCTTC